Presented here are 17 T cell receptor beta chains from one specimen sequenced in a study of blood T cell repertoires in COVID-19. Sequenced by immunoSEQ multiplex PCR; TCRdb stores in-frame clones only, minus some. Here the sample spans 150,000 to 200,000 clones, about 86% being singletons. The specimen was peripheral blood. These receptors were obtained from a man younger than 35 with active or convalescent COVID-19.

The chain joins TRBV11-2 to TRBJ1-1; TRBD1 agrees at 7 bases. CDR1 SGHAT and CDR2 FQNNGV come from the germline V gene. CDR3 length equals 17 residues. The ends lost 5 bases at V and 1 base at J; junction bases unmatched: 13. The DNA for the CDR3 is TGTGCCAGCAGCCGTACAGGGGATGTGAAGTCGAACACTGAAGCTTTCTTT. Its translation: CASSRTGDVKSNTEAFF.

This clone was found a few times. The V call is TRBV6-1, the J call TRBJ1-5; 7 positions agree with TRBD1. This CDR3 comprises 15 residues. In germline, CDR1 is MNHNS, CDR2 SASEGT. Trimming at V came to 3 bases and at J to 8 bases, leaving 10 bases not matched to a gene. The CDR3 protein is CASSDEGAGGEPQHF. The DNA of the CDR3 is TGTGCCAGCAGTGATGAGGGGGCCGGAGGTGAGCCCCAGCATTTT.

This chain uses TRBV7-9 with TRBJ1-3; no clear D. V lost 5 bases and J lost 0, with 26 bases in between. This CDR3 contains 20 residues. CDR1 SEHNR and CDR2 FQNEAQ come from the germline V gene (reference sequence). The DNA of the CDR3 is TGTGCCAGCAGCAACTTCTTGGGCGGGAATATTCGTTACTCTGGAAACACCATATATTTT. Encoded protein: CASSNFLGGNIRYSGNTIYF.

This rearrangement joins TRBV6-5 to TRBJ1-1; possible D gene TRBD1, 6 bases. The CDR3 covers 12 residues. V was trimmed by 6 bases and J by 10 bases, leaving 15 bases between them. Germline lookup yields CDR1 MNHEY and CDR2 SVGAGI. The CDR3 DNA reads TGTGCCAGCAGCGGGGGGGGCCGGGGAGCTTTCTTT. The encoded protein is CASSGGGRGAFF.

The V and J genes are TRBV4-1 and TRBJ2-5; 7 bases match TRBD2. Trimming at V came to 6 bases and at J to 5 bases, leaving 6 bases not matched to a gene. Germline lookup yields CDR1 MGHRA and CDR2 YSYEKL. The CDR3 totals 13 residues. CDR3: CASSIGGTETQYF. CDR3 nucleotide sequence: TGCGCCAGCAGTATCGGGGGGACGGAGACCCAGTACTTC.

Here the CDR3 DNA reads TGTGCCAGCAGTCCTTTTAACTATGGCTACACCTTC. This gives the protein CASSPFNYGYTF. The V gene is TRBV3-1 (or the pseudogene TRBV3-2), the J gene TRBJ1-2, with D uncertain. V was clipped by 6 bases and J by 1 base, with 6 bases between them. The CDR3 spans 12 residues. Germline V CDR1 and CDR2: LGHDT, YNNKEL (reference sequence).

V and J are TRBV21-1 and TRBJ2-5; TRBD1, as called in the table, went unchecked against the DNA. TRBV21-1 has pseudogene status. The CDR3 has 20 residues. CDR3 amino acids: CASSKLHGRTGAPYQETQYF. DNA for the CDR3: TGTGCCAGCAGCAAACTACACGGGCGGACAGGGGCACCGTACCAAGAGACCCAGTACTTC.

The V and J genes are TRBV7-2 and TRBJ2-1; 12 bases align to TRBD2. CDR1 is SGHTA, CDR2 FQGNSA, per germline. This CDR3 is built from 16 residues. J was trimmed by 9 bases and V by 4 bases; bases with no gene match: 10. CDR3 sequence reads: CASSSRLAGGRSEQFF. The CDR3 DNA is TGTGCCAGCAGCTCCCGGCTAGCGGGAGGGCGGAGTGAGCAGTTCTTC.

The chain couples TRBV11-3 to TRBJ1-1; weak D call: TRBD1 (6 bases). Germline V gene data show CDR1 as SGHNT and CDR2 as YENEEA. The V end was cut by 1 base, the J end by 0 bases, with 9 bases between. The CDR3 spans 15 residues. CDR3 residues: CASSLGTEVNTEAFF. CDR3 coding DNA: TGTGCCAGCAGCTTAGGGACAGAGGTGAACACTGAAGCTTTCTTT.

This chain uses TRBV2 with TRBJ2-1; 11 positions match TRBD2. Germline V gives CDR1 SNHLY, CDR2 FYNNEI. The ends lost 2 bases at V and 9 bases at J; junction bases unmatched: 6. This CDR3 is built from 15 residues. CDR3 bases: TGTGCCAGCAGTGAATCACTAGCGGGAGTTCGTGAGCAGTTCTTC. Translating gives CASSESLAGVREQFF.

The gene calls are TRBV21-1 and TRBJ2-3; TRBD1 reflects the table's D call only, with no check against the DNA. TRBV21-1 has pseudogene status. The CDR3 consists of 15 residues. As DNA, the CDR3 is TGTGCCAGCAGCAAAGGGACACGGAGCACAGATACGCAGTATTTT. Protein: CASSKGTRSTDTQYF.

This CDR3 is CASSPRTLGDTQYF. CDR3 sequence (DNA): TGTGCCAGCTCACCAAGGACACTCGGAGATACGCAGTATTTT. The V and J genes are TRBV18 and TRBJ2-3, with D possibly being TRBD1 (5 bases). Germline loops: CDR1 KGHSH, CDR2 LQKENI. CDR3 length equals 14 residues. V dropped 2 bases and J dropped 5 bases, with 11 bases sitting between them.

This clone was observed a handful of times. The CDR3 protein is CASGSIDSNYGYTF. As DNA, the CDR3 is TGTGCCAGCGGTTCTATCGACTCCAACTATGGCTACACCTTC. The chain carries TRBV6-5 and TRBJ1-2; D is unclear. The CDR3 totals 14 residues. V was cut by 8 bases and J by 2 bases, with 15 bases left in between. Germline loops: CDR1 MNHEY, CDR2 SVGAGI.

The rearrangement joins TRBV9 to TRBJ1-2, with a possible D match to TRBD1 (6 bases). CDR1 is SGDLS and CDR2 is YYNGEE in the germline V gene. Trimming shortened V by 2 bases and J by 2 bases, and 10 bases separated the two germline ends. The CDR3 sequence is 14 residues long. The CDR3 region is CASSVDSSNYGYTF. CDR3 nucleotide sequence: TGTGCCAGCAGCGTGGACAGCTCGAACTATGGCTACACCTTC.

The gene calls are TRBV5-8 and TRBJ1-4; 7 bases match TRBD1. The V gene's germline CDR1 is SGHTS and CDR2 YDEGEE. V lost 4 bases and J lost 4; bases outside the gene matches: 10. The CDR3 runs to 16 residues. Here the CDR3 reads CASSPIRQGINEKLFF. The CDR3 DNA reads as TGTGCCAGCAGCCCCATCAGACAGGGAATTAATGAAAAACTGTTTTTT.

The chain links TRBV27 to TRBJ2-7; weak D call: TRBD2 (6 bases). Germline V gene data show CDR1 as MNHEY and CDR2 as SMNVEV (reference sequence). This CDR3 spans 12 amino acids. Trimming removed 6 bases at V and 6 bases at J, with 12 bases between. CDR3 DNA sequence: TGTGCCAGCAGAACATCGGGAGTCGAGCAGTACTTC. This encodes CASRTSGVEQYF.

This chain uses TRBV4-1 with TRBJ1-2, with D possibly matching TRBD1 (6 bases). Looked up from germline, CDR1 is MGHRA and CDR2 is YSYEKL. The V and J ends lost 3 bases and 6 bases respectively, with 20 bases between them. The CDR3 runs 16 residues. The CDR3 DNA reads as TGCGCCAGCAGCCAGCCCATGGGGGGGCTCGATCATGGCTACACCTTC. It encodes CASSQPMGGLDHGYTF.